This T cell receptor beta chain comes out of a study of shared clonotypes between healthy human individuals. Study summary: CD4 naive and memory got three plates each, CD8 naive two, CD8 memory one.

The study, taken as a whole, reports: What rarefaction showed was incomplete sorted-subset sequencing despite large depth. The naive CD4 repertoires of four donors were compared, and about 5% of clonotypes were shared.

This clone was detected only a few times. Its antigen is not identified. The V gene's germline CDR1 is KGHSH and CDR2 LQKENI. The germline V and J ends were trimmed by 0 bases and 1 base, with 6 bases remaining between them. This CDR3 comprises 14 residues. Original methodology: In the immunoSEQ data, sequences were junction-only and lacked quality scores, so filtering differed. Here immunoSEQ multiplex PCR was the method, and the copy in TCRdb shows in-frame clones only, minus some. The V and J calls and clone size were taken over from that table, and D and trimming were inferred from the DNA. Of approximately 2,300,000 clones in the sample, 85% to 95% are singletons; the top ten hold 0.3% to 0.45%.

The chain recombines TRBV18 with TRBJ1-1; a weak D match, TRBD1 (5 bases). Input material: naive CD4+ T cells from PBMCs. Indicated subset: CD45RA+ positively selected. The TCR was taken from a young man in good health. Some clones in this sample may be carry-over from other donors' samples. The DNA of the CDR3 is TGTGCCAGCTCACCACCGAGGGGGAACACTGAAGCTTTCTTT. Its protein is CASSPPRGNTEAFF.